Below, 7 T cell receptor beta chains from the same sample are listed, as sequenced in a study of blood T cells in healthy people across ages. Together with a sample-barcoded 5' primer, a J-beta primer mix was included in a second PCR lasting about 6 to 12 cycles. TCRdb used MiXCR to reprocess the 5' RACE reads, holding one entry per CDR3 protein. The top ten clones hold 23% of a sample with some 1.8 million distinct CDR3 sequences, roughly 43% of them seen once. Material for sequencing was blood. Receptors were obtained from a human donor in good health.

The chain joins TRBV20-1 to TRBJ2-7; D is unresolved. CDR3 length equals 13 residues. The germline V gene encodes CDR1 DFQATT and CDR2 SNEGSKA (reference sequence). Trimming shortened V by 6 bases and J by 4 bases, and 16 bases separated the two germline ends. The CDR3 sequence is CSASRAPEYEQYF. The CDR3 DNA sequence: TGCAGTGCCAGCCGGGCCCCCGAGTACGAGCAGTACTTC.

This clonotype came up many times. V and J are TRBV29-1 and TRBJ2-5; 12 nucleotides match TRBD2. The CDR3 has 13 residues. V was clipped by 8 bases and J by 3 bases; unmatched bases: 4. Germline V gene lookup returns CDR1 SQVTM and CDR2 ANQGSEA. In DNA form, the CDR3 reads TGCAGCACCCGACTAGCGGGGGAAGAGACCCAGTACTTC. Translated, it gives CSTRLAGEETQYF. Combining the CDR3 with reference TRBV29-1 and TRBJ2-5 gives the whole variable domain SAVISQKPSRDICQRGTSLTIQCQVDSQVTMMFWYRQQPGQSLTLIATANQGSEATYESGFVIDKFPISRPNLTFSTLTVSNMSPEDSSIYLCSTRLAGEETQYFGPGTRLLVL.

The chain has TRBV7-8 and TRBJ2-1; either TRBD1 or TRBD2 may supply D (5 bases each). From germline, CDR1 is SGHVS and CDR2 FQNEAQ. Deletions cut 0 bases from V and 12 bases from J, with 24 bases between. This CDR3 has 17 residues. The CDR3 DNA sequence: TGTGCCAGCAGCTTAGCCCGGGACCCACGAAGCAGCGCCGGGCAGTTCTTC. Translation gives CASSLARDPRSSAGQFF.

This clonotype came up once. The chain uses TRBV28 and TRBJ1-1; tentative D call: TRBD1 (6 bases). The V end lost 5 bases, the J end lost 4 bases, and 17 bases lay between the germline ends. The germline gives CDR1 MDHEN, CDR2 SYDVKM. This CDR3 spans 15 amino acids. CDR3 bases: TGTGCCAGCAGTCCCTCTGGGGGCAGGGCCACTGAAGCTTTCTTT. Encoded protein: CASSPSGGRATEAFF.

The chain combines TRBV28 with TRBJ2-7; a weak D match, TRBD2 (7 bases). V lost 6 bases and J lost 7, with 16 bases in between. Germline V gives CDR1 MDHEN, CDR2 SYDVKM. CDR3 length: 13 residues. This CDR3 reads CASSPGGAREQYF. The CDR3 nucleotides are TGTGCCAGCAGCCCTGGGGGGGCTCGGGAGCAGTACTTC.

This clonotype has only a few counts. The rearrangement links TRBV7-9 to TRBJ2-5; D not certain. Germline V lookup: CDR1 SEHNR, CDR2 FQNEAQ (reference sequence). Trimming took off 5 bases at V and 4 bases at J, with 11 bases between the two ends. This CDR3 has 13 amino acids. Written as DNA, the CDR3 is TGTGCCAGCAGCCACGCAATGGCAGAGACCCAGTACTTC. Protein product: CASSHAMAETQYF.

This clonotype occurred once. The chain couples TRBV21-1 to TRBJ2-1; TRBD1 is taken as the D call from the table, unchecked against the DNA. TRBV21-1 is a listed pseudogene. The CDR3 has 15 amino acids. CDR3 sequence (DNA): TGTGCCAGCAGCAAGGGGCGGAAGATCTCCTACGAGCAGTTCTTC. Protein: CASSKGRKISYEQFF.